The 5 T cell receptor beta chains given below trace back to one sample, sequenced in a study of blood T cell repertoires in COVID-19. Method: immunoSEQ multiplex PCR; TCRdb's copy keeps in-frame clones and lacks some. The sample carries 150,000 to 200,000 clones, roughly 84% recorded once. Sequencing used PBMCs or T cells enriched from blood (not recorded which). These receptors originate from a man aged 50-60 years who had recovered from COVID-19.

J is TRBJ2-1 and V is TRBV5-1, with D perhaps TRBD1 (5 bases). The CDR3 has 16 amino acids. Per the germline V gene, CDR1 is SGHRS and CDR2 is YFSETQ. The ends were cut back, 5 bases at V and 2 bases at J, with 17 bases in the middle. CDR3: CASRHQGKITYNEQFF. CDR3 coding DNA: TGCGCCAGCAGACACCAGGGAAAGATAACCTACAATGAGCAGTTCTTC.

This chain joins TRBV5-8 and TRBJ1-1; D unclear. In germline, CDR1 is SGHTS, CDR2 YDEGEE. V was shortened by 2 bases and J by 5 bases, with 13 bases between the two germline ends. The CDR3 is made up of 14 amino acids. The CDR3 bases are TGTGCCAGCAGCTTACCGATAGCGAGGACTGAAGCTTTCTTT. It encodes CASSLPIARTEAFF.

The chain carries TRBV14 and TRBJ1-2; 7 nucleotides align to TRBD1. The trim removed 1 base at V and 4 bases at J, leaving 6 bases unmatched. This CDR3 spans 15 amino acids. Germline V CDR1 and CDR2: SGHDN, FVKESK. The CDR3 is CASSQVSGGTYGYTF. The CDR3 bases are TGTGCCAGCAGCCAAGTGTCAGGGGGGACCTATGGCTACACCTTC.

V gene TRBV2 combines with J gene TRBJ1-4, with D tentatively TRBD1 (6 bases). Trimming left V 2 bases short and J 7 bases short, with 11 bases between. Germline values: CDR1 SNHLY, CDR2 FYNNEI. The CDR3 consists of 14 residues. In nucleotides, the CDR3 is TGTGCCAGCAGTGAACGGGGGGCGGGTGAAAAACTGTTTTTT. Its translation: CASSERGAGEKLFF.

This chain joins TRBV30 and TRBJ1-1, with TRBD1 as a possible D gene (6 bases). V lost 2 bases to trimming and J lost 3 bases, with 10 bases between them. The CDR3 loop spans 13 amino acids. The germline V gene has CDR1 GTSNPN and CDR2 SVGIG (reference sequence). This CDR3 is CAWSPGGHTEAFF. The CDR3 DNA reads TGTGCCTGGAGTCCGGGGGGCCACACTGAAGCTTTCTTT.